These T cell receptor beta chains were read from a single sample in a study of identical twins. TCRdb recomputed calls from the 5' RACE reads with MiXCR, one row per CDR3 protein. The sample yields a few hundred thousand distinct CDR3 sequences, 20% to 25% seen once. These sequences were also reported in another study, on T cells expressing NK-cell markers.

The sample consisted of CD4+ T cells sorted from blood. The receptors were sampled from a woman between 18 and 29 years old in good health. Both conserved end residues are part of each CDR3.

cdr3_aa: CASSRGSPNNYGYTF
j_call: TRBJ1-2
v_call: TRBV28

cdr3_aa: CSAPYRDEAFF
j_call: TRBJ1-1
v_call: TRBV20-1

cdr3_aa: CASSLEVLGNSPLHF
j_call: TRBJ1-6
v_call: TRBV5-1

cdr3_aa: CASSNNLAGKTSYNEQFF
j_call: TRBJ2-1
v_call: TRBV9

cdr3_aa: CSASPLGEVKDTQYF
j_call: TRBJ2-3
v_call: TRBV20-1

cdr3_aa: CASRTGSMAFF
j_call: TRBJ1-1
v_call: TRBV12-3/TRBV12-4

cdr3_aa: CASSRRGNEQFF
j_call: TRBJ2-1
v_call: TRBV18

cdr3_aa: CASSGRILYGYTF
j_call: TRBJ1-2
v_call: TRBV12-3/TRBV12-4

cdr3_aa: CASSYGSGRHEQYF
j_call: TRBJ2-7
v_call: TRBV6-5

cdr3_aa: CASNPSGLSYEQYF
j_call: TRBJ2-7
v_call: TRBV7-2

cdr3_aa: CASSQDRSGYYNEQFF
j_call: TRBJ2-1
v_call: TRBV4-1

cdr3_aa: CASSEWLGTGVAAEQYF
j_call: TRBJ2-7
v_call: TRBV10-1

cdr3_aa: CASSVVPEEYNEQFF
j_call: TRBJ2-1
v_call: TRBV9

cdr3_aa: CASITNEKLFF
j_call: TRBJ1-4
v_call: TRBV5-1

cdr3_aa: CASSPNPTWTGPSSYEQYF
j_call: TRBJ2-7
v_call: TRBV6-1